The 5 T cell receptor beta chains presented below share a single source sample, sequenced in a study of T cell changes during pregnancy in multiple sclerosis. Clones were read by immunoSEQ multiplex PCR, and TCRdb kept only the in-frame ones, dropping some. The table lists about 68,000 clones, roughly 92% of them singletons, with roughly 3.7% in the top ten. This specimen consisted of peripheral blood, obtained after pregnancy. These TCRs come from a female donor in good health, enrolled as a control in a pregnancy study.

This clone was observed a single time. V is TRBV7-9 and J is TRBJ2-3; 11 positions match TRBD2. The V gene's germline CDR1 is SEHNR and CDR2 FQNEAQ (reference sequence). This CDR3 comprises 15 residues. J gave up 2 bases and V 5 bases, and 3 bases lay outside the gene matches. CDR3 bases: TGTGCCAGCAGCAGTAGCGGGAGGGACACAGATACGCAGTATTTT. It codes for CASSSSGRDTDTQYF.

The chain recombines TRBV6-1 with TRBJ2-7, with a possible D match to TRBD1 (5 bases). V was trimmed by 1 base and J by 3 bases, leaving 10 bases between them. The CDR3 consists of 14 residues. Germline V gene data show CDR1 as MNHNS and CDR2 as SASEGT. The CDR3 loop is CASSEGPGIYEQYF. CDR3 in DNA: TGTGCCAGCAGTGAAGGTCCAGGGATCTACGAGCAGTACTTC.

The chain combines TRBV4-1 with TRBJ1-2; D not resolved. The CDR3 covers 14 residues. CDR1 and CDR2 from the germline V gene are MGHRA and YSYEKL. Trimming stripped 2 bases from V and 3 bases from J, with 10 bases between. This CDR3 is CASSQKRGDYGYTF. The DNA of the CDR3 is TGCGCCAGCAGCCAAAAGCGGGGTGACTATGGCTACACCTTC.

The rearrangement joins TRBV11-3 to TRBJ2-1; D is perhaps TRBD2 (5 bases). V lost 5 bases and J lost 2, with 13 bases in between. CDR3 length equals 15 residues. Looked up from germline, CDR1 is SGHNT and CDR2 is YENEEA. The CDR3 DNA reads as TGTGCCAGCAGCGGAGGAGGAGGAGCCTACAATGAGCAGTTCTTC. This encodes CASSGGGGAYNEQFF.

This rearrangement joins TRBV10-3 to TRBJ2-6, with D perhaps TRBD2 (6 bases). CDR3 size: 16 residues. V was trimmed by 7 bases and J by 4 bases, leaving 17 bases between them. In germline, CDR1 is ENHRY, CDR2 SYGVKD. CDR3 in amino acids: CAITAALAGGANVLTF. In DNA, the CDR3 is TGTGCCATCACCGCCGCGTTGGCGGGAGGGGCCAACGTCCTGACTTTC.